What follows is one TCR beta chain and its context. The entry originates in a study of blood T cell repertoires in COVID-19. Data came from immunoSEQ multiplex PCR; TCRdb stores just in-frame clones and leaves some out. The table lists 150,000 to 200,000 clones, approximately 87% of them singletons. CDR1 WNHNN and CDR2 SYGVQD come from the germline V gene (reference sequence). Unmatched junction bases numbered 5, after V lost 3 bases and J lost 3 bases. The CDR3 is 14 amino acids. V gene TRBV10-1 combines with J gene TRBJ2-7; TRBD1 matches 7 bases. This TCR was recovered from a woman aged 70-85 years with COVID-19, enrolled during active disease. What was sequenced was peripheral blood. The CDR3 sequence: CASSEMGQLYEQYF. CDR3 nucleotides: TGCGCCAGCAGTGAAATGGGACAGCTCTACGAGCAGTACTTC.